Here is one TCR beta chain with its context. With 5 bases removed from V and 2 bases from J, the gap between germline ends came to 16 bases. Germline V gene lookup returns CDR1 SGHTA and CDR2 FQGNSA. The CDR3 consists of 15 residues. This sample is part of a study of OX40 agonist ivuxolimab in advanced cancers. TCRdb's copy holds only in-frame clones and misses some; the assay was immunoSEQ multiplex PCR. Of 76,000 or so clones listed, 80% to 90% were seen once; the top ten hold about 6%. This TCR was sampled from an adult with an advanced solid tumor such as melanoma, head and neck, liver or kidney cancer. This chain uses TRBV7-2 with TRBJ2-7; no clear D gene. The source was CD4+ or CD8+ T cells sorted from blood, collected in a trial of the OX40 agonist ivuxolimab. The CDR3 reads CASSLSRSNPYEQYF. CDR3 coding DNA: TGTGCCAGCAGCCTGTCTCGGTCTAACCCCTACGAGCAGTACTTC.